The 23 T cell receptor beta chains listed next were all sequenced from one sample in a study of T cells in women clearing cervical HPV infection listed by TCRdb under 2018. Library generation was performed with the immunoSEQ multiplex PCR assay. The clones in this table, taken by TCRdb from immuneACCESS, are in-frame only. Not every clone is retained; where verified, under half of the shortfall comes from an unresolved V gene, and the cause of the rest is unknown. Per the sample table, the count is about 34,000 clones. Roughly 1.5% of the sample comes from the top ten. Sequencing input: blood buffy coat. The source is a woman aged 18 to 75 with a cervical HPV16 infection that either progressed to CIN3+ or cleared (not recorded which).

Remarks on this clone: The read ends 3 residues before the CDR3 terminus; that terminus is restored from the germline J gene. The genes are TRBV18 and TRBJ1-1; D is unresolved. V lost 3 bases and J lost 3, with 8 bases in between. CDR3 length equals 13 residues. Germline V gene data show CDR1 as KGHSH and CDR2 as LQKENI. The CDR3 here is CASSPKVDTEAFF. The sequenced part of the CDR3 DNA is TGTGCCAGCTCACCTAAGGTGGACACTGAA. The variable domain in full, completed from reference TRBV18 and TRBJ1-1, reads NAGVMQNPRHLVRRRGQEARLRCSPMKGHSHVYWYRQLPEEGLKFMVYLQKENIIDESGMPKERFSAEFPKEGPSILRIQQVVRGDSAAYFCASSPKVDTEAFFGQGTRLTVV.

To note about this clone: The read terminates 3 residues before the CDR3 end, so the remaining end is supplied by the germline J gene. This specimen includes other DNA sequences encoding the same CDR3. This chain joins TRBV18 and TRBJ2-7; 7 bases fit TRBD2. The CDR3 totals 15 residues. V was pared by 0 bases and J by 3 bases, with 5 bases of the junction left unmatched. The germline CDR1 and CDR2 sequences are KGHSH and LQKENI. The chain's CDR3 is CASSPPGGRIYEQYF. The CDR3 DNA, read in part, is TGTGCCAGCTCACCACCTGGCGGGAGAATCTACGAG.

Concerning this clone itself: Read coverage stops 3 residues before the CDR3 terminus; the germline J gene supplies the remainder. The chain combines TRBV20-1 with TRBJ2-7; 8 bases map to TRBD2. V shed 2 bases, J shed 0 bases, and the junction held 6 bases outside the gene matches. Germline CDR1 is DFQATT and CDR2 is SNEGSKA (reference sequence). The CDR3 spans 15 residues. The CDR3 here is CSARTGGGDSYEQYF. The part of the CDR3 DNA that was read is TGCAGTGCTAGAACGGGAGGGGGAGACTCCTACGAG.

Regarding this clone: The read ends 3 residues early relative to the CDR3; the germline J gene fills the gap. The V call is TRBV7-9, the J call TRBJ1-2; 7 bases map to TRBD1. The V gene's germline CDR1 is SEHNR and CDR2 FQNEAQ (reference sequence). This CDR3 contains 13 residues. J lost 4 bases, V lost 5 bases, and 4 bases had no gene match. The CDR3 sequence is CASSPRDSYGYTF. CDR3 DNA (partial): TGTGCCAGCAGCCCCCGGGACAGCTATGGC.

About this clone itself: The CDR3 goes on 3 residues after the read ends, and that part is filled in from the germline J gene. This rearrangement joins TRBV7-3 to TRBJ2-2; D may be TRBD2 (7 bases). This CDR3 is 16 amino acids long. Between the trimmed V and J ends, which lost 5 bases and 4 bases, there was a span of 17 bases. Germline V gene lookup returns CDR1 SGHTA and CDR2 FQGTGA. CDR3 sequence: CASSARGASGTGELFF. The sequenced part of the CDR3 DNA is TGTGCCAGCAGCGCCCGGGGGGCCTCGGGCACCGGGGAG.

CDR3 DNA, as far as it was read: TGTGCCATCAGTGAGTCGAGCGGGGGGATCACTTTGGAG. It yields the protein CAISESSGGITLE. The complete CDR3 reads CAISESSGGITLELFF. V usage is TRBV10-3 and J usage is TRBJ2-2; TRBD2 matches at 9 bases. Read data end 3 residues before the CDR3 end; the end is taken from the germline J gene. This CDR3 has 16 amino acids. Looked up from germline, CDR1 is ENHRY and CDR2 is SYGVKD. Trimming cost V 0 bases and J 10 bases; bases outside gene matches: 9.

The CDR3 protein is CASSPGSAAEKLFF. CDR3 DNA (partial): TGTGCCAGCTCACCAGGTTCGGCGGCTGAAAAA. The chain uses TRBV18 and TRBJ1-4; D not resolved. Read sequence stops 3 residues before the CDR3 end, and the germline J gene provides the missing end. The CDR3 extends over 14 amino acids. CDR1 is KGHSH and CDR2 is LQKENI in the germline V gene. The V gene lost 2 bases and the J gene lost 7 bases, with 11 bases spanning the gap.

As to this clone: The CDR3 is cut off 3 residues early in the read; its end comes from the germline J gene. V and J are TRBV7-2 and TRBJ2-2; no firm D call. CDR1 is SGHTA and CDR2 is FQGNSA in the germline V gene. The CDR3 runs 15 residues. V was pared by 0 bases and J by 3 bases, with 8 bases between. This CDR3 reads CASSLARIDTGELFF. The DNA read from the CDR3 is TGTGCCAGCAGCTTAGCCAGAATCGACACCGGGGAG.

As concerns this clone: The sequenced fragment ends 3 residues before the CDR3 boundary, so the rest is inferred from the germline J gene. The chain employs TRBV11-3 and TRBJ1-2; unclear D gene. This CDR3 has 14 residues. Germline CDR1 is SGHNT and CDR2 is YENEEA. CDR3 DNA, as far as it was read: TGTGCCAGCAGCCCTCCGACTAGTCCCTACGAC. Translating it yields CASSPPTSPYD. The whole CDR3 protein is CASSPPTSPYDYTF.

To note about this clone: The missing CDR3 end, 3 residues past where the read stops, is filled in from the germline J gene. J is TRBJ1-2 and V is TRBV30; TRBD1 is a possible D gene (5 bases). This CDR3 region has 14 residues. The germline gives CDR1 GTSNPN, CDR2 SVGIG (reference sequence). The DNA read from the CDR3 is TGTGCCTGGAGTGTTATAAGCGGGGCCCAGGGC. Amino acid sequence: CAWSVISGAQG. In full, the CDR3 is CAWSVISGAQGYTF.

As regards this clone: The sequenced fragment ends 3 residues before the CDR3 boundary, so the rest is inferred from the germline J gene. The gene calls are TRBV19 and TRBJ2-1; tentative D call: TRBD2 (6 bases). V was shortened by 5 bases and J by 0 bases, with 11 bases between the two germline ends. Germline CDR1 reads LNHDA; CDR2 reads SQIVND (reference sequence). The CDR3 contains 15 residues. CDR3 DNA (partial): TGTGCCAGTAGTGTGGAGGGGAGCTCCTACAATGAG. Translating gives CASSVEGSSYNE. The whole CDR3 sequence is CASSVEGSSYNEQFF.

CDR3: CASSLGTGHSNQPQYF. Partial CDR3 DNA: TGTGCCAGCTCACTCGGGACAGGGCATAGCAATCAGCCG. The J gene is TRBJ2-3, the V gene TRBV18; 9 bases map to TRBD1. The read comes to an end 3 residues before the CDR3 does, leaving the germline J gene to fill in the end. The CDR3 totals 16 residues. Germline CDR1 is KGHSH and CDR2 is LQKENI. Full variable domain (outside the CDR3, taken from reference TRBV18 and TRBJ2-3): NAGVMQNPRHLVRRRGQEARLRCSPMKGHSHVYWYRQLPEEGLKFMVYLQKENIIDESGMPKERFSAEFPKEGPSILRIQQVVRGDSAAYFCASSLGTGHSNQPQYFGPGTRLTVL.

Notes on this clone: The germline gene is not matched at one end of the junction; a read error may be the cause. The read terminates 3 residues ahead of where the CDR3 ends, so the germline J gene completes it. The chain combines TRBV4-2 with TRBJ2-5, with 11 bases aligning to TRBD2. This CDR3 comprises 15 residues. CDR1 LGHNA and CDR2 YNFKEQ come from the germline V gene. The CDR3 loop is CASSQDLAGGETQYF. Partial CDR3 DNA: TGCGCCAGCAGCCAAGATCTAGCGGGAGGAGAGACC.

Worth noting for this clone: The CDR3 goes on 3 residues after the read ends, and that part is filled in from the germline J gene. The chain has TRBV5-1 and TRBJ2-7; TRBD1 might be the D (6 bases). Trimming shortened V by 2 bases and J by 4 bases, and 13 bases separated the two germline ends. This CDR3 has 14 residues. Germline CDR1 SGHRS, CDR2 YFSETQ. The CDR3 bases that were read are TGCGCCAGCAGCTTCGGGGTAGGGGGATACGAG. The encoded protein is CASSFGVGGYE. The whole CDR3 region reads CASSFGVGGYEQYF.

Points on this clone: The CDR3 end is not reached by the read, which stops 3 residues before it; the germline J gene fills it in. The J gene is TRBJ2-1, the V gene TRBV6-2 or TRBV6-3, with 8 bases matching TRBD2. Germline trimming cut 0 bases from V and 3 bases from J; bases unmatched to any gene: 4. The CDR3 loop spans 16 amino acids. The germline V gene has CDR1 MNHEY and CDR2 SVGEGT. The CDR3: CASSYSTSGSYNEQFF. The CDR3 DNA, read in part, is TGTGCCAGCAGTTACTCGACCAGCGGGAGCTACAATGAG.

In regard to this clone: The CDR3 end lies 3 residues beyond the end of the read and is filled in from the germline J gene. The rearrangement links TRBV19 to TRBJ1-2, with 7 nucleotides matching TRBD1. The V gene's germline CDR1 is LNHDA and CDR2 SQIVND (reference sequence). The CDR3 runs to 15 residues. CDR3 in amino acids: CASSIDKPHRGGYTF. The DNA read from the CDR3 is TGTGCCAGTAGTATAGATAAGCCCCACAGGGGCGGC. Full variable domain (remainder filled in from reference TRBV19 and TRBJ1-2): DGGITQSPKYLFRKEGQNVTLSCEQNLNHDAMYWYRQDPGQGLRLIYYSQIVNDFQKGDIAEGYSVSREKKESFPLTVTSAQKNPTAFYLCASSIDKPHRGGYTFGSGTRLTVV.

The part of the CDR3 DNA that was read is TGTGCCAGCAGCTTAGGGACAGGCACATACAATGAG. Encoded protein: CASSLGTGTYNE. The entire CDR3 protein reads CASSLGTGTYNEQFF. The rearrangement uses TRBV11-3 and TRBJ2-1, with TRBD1 identical over 7 bases. The read terminates 3 residues before the CDR3 end, so the remaining end is supplied by the germline J gene. The junction had 4 bases not matched to a gene; V was cut back by 1 base and J by 4 bases. The CDR3 contains 15 residues. CDR1 and CDR2 (germline): SGHNT, YENEEA.

As regards this clone: The read is 3 residues too short to cover the CDR3 end, so that end is filled in from the germline J gene. V gene TRBV19 combines with J gene TRBJ1-6; the match to TRBD1 covers 9 bases. The V segment lost 7 bases and the J segment 7 bases; nucleotides outside the gene matches: 8. The CDR3 loop spans 15 amino acids. Germline loops: CDR1 LNHDA, CDR2 SQIVND (reference sequence). The CDR3 spells CASTRSTGGNSPLHF. The sequenced CDR3 bases are TGTGCCAGTACCAGATCGACAGGGGGAAATTCACCC.

As to this clone: The CDR3 end is not reached by the read, which stops 3 residues before it; the germline J gene fills it in. The chain is built from TRBV5-1 and TRBJ2-7, with D possibly being TRBD1 (5 bases). CDR1 and CDR2 (germline): SGHRS, YFSETQ. V lost 0 bases to trimming and J lost 3 bases, with 13 bases between them. CDR3 length: 15 amino acids. CDR3 in amino acids: CASSLGQGVHYEQYF. The CDR3 DNA, read in part, is TGCGCCAGCAGCTTGGGCCAGGGTGTTCACTACGAG.

Turning to this clone: Read sequence stops 3 residues before the CDR3 end, and the germline J gene provides the missing end. The chain joins TRBV19 to TRBJ2-3; D might be TRBD2 (5 bases). V lost 5 bases and J lost 0, with 9 bases in between. This CDR3 region has 14 residues. Germline V gene data show CDR1 as LNHDA and CDR2 as SQIVND (reference sequence). This CDR3 is CASSSGISTDTQYF. CDR3 bases read: TGTGCCAGTAGTTCGGGGATAAGCACAGATACG.

As regards this clone: With the read ending 3 residues before the CDR3 end, the germline J gene is used to fill in that end. The genes are TRBV7-3 and TRBJ2-3; D possibly corresponds to TRBD2 (5 bases). CDR1 is SGHTA and CDR2 is FQGTGA in the germline V gene. This CDR3 spans 14 amino acids. CDR3 DNA, as far as it was read: TGTGCCAGCAGCCGCGACGGGGAGCAAGAGACG. This encodes CASSRDGEQET. The CDR3 as a whole reads CASSRDGEQETQYF.

A word on this clone: The read falls 3 residues short of the CDR3 end, and the missing part is taken from the germline J gene. The chain carries TRBV7-3 and TRBJ2-1; the D is unclear. CDR3 size: 12 residues. V lost 5 bases, J lost 9 bases, and 11 bases lay in between. CDR1 is SGHTA, CDR2 FQGTGA, per germline. The covered CDR3 bases are TGTGCCAGCAGCCTGCTAGGTCTTGAG. It codes for CASSLLGLE. Given in full, the CDR3 is CASSLLGLEQFF.

About this clone: The read terminates 3 residues ahead of where the CDR3 ends, so the germline J gene completes it. The V call is TRBV6-2 or TRBV6-3, the J call TRBJ1-1, with D tentatively TRBD1 (6 bases). The CDR3 spans 13 residues. The V gene lost 5 bases and the J gene lost 4 bases, with 11 bases spanning the gap. Germline V gives CDR1 MNHEY, CDR2 SVGEGT. This CDR3 is CASSDQGPTEAFF. The CDR3 bases that were read are TGTGCCAGCAGTGATCAGGGGCCCACTGAA.